The next 18 T cell receptor beta chains were all read from a single sample in a study of T cells in Graves' hyperthyroidism and ophthalmopathy. Amplified TCR beta CDR3 regions derived from RNA transcripts. A first-round RT-PCR of the TCR CDR3 used the HTBI primer set. TCRdb analysed the multiplex PCR reads with MiXCR anew, one entry per CDR3 protein. Of more than 450,000 distinct CDR3 sequences listed, roughly 15% are singletons. The sample comprised blood. The source is a woman between 40 and 55 years old with Graves' hyperthyroidism.

This clonotype was recorded at least ten times. The chain employs TRBV6-1 and TRBJ2-7, with 12 nucleotides matching TRBD1. CDR3 length: 13 amino acids. Germline CDR1 and CDR2: MNHNS and SASEGT. J gave up 5 bases and V 7 bases, and 3 bases lay outside the gene matches. The CDR3 sequence: CASTGQGANEQYF. The CDR3, as DNA: TGTGCCAGCACGGGACAGGGGGCCAACGAGCAGTACTTC.

V is TRBV7-9 and J is TRBJ2-1; 9 nucleotides match TRBD2. V was clipped by 10 bases and J by 3 bases; unmatched bases: 10. Looked up from germline, CDR1 is SEHNR and CDR2 is FQNEAQ (reference sequence). The CDR3 extends over 15 amino acids. DNA of the CDR3: TGTGCCACGGGGGGAATTAGCGGGGGCTACAATGAGCAGTTCTTC. This encodes CATGGISGGYNEQFF.

The chain has TRBV6-9 and TRBJ1-5; D uncertain. The CDR3 is 13 amino acids. Germline V CDR1 and CDR2: MNHGY, SVAAGI. Trimming took off 3 bases at V and 7 bases at J, with 10 bases between the two ends. The CDR3 sequence: CASSYFGGQPQHF. The CDR3 coding sequence is TGTGCCAGCAGTTACTTCGGCGGCCAGCCCCAGCATTTT.

There are many counts of this clonotype. The chain employs TRBV28 and TRBJ2-1, with a tentative D call TRBD2 (5 bases). The CDR3 runs to 13 residues. CDR1 is MDHEN, CDR2 SYDVKM, per germline. The ends were cut back, 7 bases at V and 8 bases at J, with 15 bases in the middle. Here the CDR3 DNA reads TGTGCCAGCAAAGGACTTGAGGTAGATGAGCAGTTCTTC. It encodes CASKGLEVDEQFF.

J is TRBJ1-1 and V is TRBV28; 8 bases are a match to TRBD1. The CDR3 sequence is 14 residues long. The V gene end was trimmed by 6 bases and the J gene end by 3 bases; junction bases not matched to a gene: 6. Germline V gene lookup returns CDR1 MDHEN and CDR2 SYDVKM. The CDR3 here is CASRTGGPHTEAFF. The CDR3 DNA reads TGTGCCAGCAGAACAGGGGGGCCCCACACTGAAGCTTTCTTT.

This clonotype was recorded only once. The CDR3 carries no conserved terminal phenylalanine or tryptophan, so it likely arises from a read error. J is TRBJ2-1 and V is TRBV10-3, with 7 bases identical to TRBD1. V was pared by 5 bases and J by 8 bases, with 9 bases of the junction left unmatched. The CDR3 contains 14 residues. CDR1 is ENHRY, CDR2 SYGVKD, per germline. CDR3 loop: CAISQGETIYEQFL. For the CDR3, the DNA is TGTGCCATCAGTCAGGGGGAGACCATCTATGAGCAGTTCCTC.

The chain combines TRBV12-3 or TRBV12-4 with TRBJ2-7; the D gene is possibly TRBD2 (5 bases). The CDR3 contains 15 residues. Trimming took off 4 bases at V and 3 bases at J, with 16 bases between the two ends. The CDR3 protein is CASSSAAGGDYEQYF. DNA of the CDR3: TGTGCCAGCAGTTCGGCGGCGGGTGGGGACTACGAGCAGTACTTC.

This clonotype was found many times. The chain carries TRBV7-9 and TRBJ2-1; 7 positions agree with TRBD2. Germline V gene data show CDR1 as SEHNR and CDR2 as FQNEAQ (reference sequence). This CDR3 is 13 amino acids long. The ends lost 2 bases at V and 7 bases at J; junction bases unmatched: 2. CDR3 sequence reads: CASSLTSENEQFF. The CDR3 DNA sequence: TGTGCCAGCAGCTTAACTAGCGAGAATGAGCAGTTCTTC.

The rearrangement joins TRBV20-1 to TRBJ1-2, with TRBD1 matching 8 bases. CDR1 is DFQATT and CDR2 is SNEGSKA in the germline V gene (reference sequence). The CDR3 is 14 amino acids. V shed 3 bases, J shed 8 bases, and the junction held 11 bases outside the gene matches. Here the CDR3 reads CSARVGTGTGGYTF. CDR3 sequence (DNA): TGCAGTGCTAGGGTCGGGACAGGCACGGGCGGCTACACCTTC.

This clonotype was observed a handful of times. This rearrangement joins TRBV6-1 to TRBJ1-5; unclear D gene. Germline V gives CDR1 MNHNS, CDR2 SASEGT. The V gene lost 9 bases and the J gene lost 0 bases, with 9 bases spanning the gap. The CDR3 spans 13 residues. CDR3 loop: CASGPYSNQPQHF. CDR3 DNA sequence: TGTGCCAGTGGTCCCTATAGCAATCAGCCCCAGCATTTT.

The chain has TRBV6-1 and TRBJ1-3; TRBD1 matches at 7 bases. The germline gives CDR1 MNHNS, CDR2 SASEGT. The CDR3 loop spans 16 amino acids. V lost 1 base and J lost 2; bases outside the gene matches: 5. The CDR3 DNA sequence: TGTGCCAGCAGTGAAGACCGGGACAGCGCTGGAAACACCATATATTTT. It codes for CASSEDRDSAGNTIYF.

This clonotype has ten or more counts. This sequence joins TRBV28 and TRBJ2-4; no clear D. Trimming stripped 3 bases from V and 1 base from J, with 16 bases between. CDR1 and CDR2 from the germline V gene are MDHEN and SYDVKM. CDR3 length: 17 amino acids. This CDR3 is CASSFPLAPWAKNIQYF. CDR3 in DNA: TGTGCCAGCAGTTTCCCACTCGCTCCGTGGGCCAAAAACATTCAGTACTTC.

The gene calls are TRBV20-1 and TRBJ2-5; D is perhaps TRBD1 or TRBD2 (5 bases each). The V gene lost 6 bases and the J gene lost 5 bases, with 22 bases spanning the gap. The CDR3 extends over 15 amino acids. Germline V lookup: CDR1 DFQATT, CDR2 SNEGSKA (reference sequence). The CDR3 here is CSAYPPGRIGETQYF. As DNA, the CDR3 is TGCAGTGCGTACCCGCCGGGACGCATAGGGGAGACCCAGTACTTC.

In this sample, this clonotype turned up many times. This chain uses TRBV11-2 with TRBJ2-7; D remains unclear. The CDR3 contains 15 residues. Germline V gene data show CDR1 as SGHAT and CDR2 as FQNNGV. The V end was cut by 0 bases, the J end by 3 bases, with 12 bases between. CDR3 nucleotides: TGTGCCAGCAGCTTAGAGAGTACAGCCGTCTACGAGCAGTACTTC. Its protein is CASSLESTAVYEQYF.

This clonotype turned up a few times. V usage is TRBV6-1 and J usage is TRBJ2-7; 8 bases are shared with TRBD1. This CDR3 is built from 16 residues. V was clipped by 6 bases and J by 0 bases; unmatched bases: 10. Germline V gene lookup returns CDR1 MNHNS and CDR2 SASEGT. The CDR3 region is CASSKGQGSSSYEQYF. DNA of the CDR3: TGTGCCAGCAGCAAAGGACAGGGATCTTCCTCCTACGAGCAGTACTTC.

This clonotype was counted many times. The rearrangement links TRBV5-1 to TRBJ2-1; D is unclear. In germline, CDR1 is SGHRS, CDR2 YFSETQ. This CDR3 spans 11 amino acids. The V end was cut by 3 bases, the J end by 5 bases, with 3 bases between. CDR3 amino acids: CASSYNNEQFF. Here the CDR3 DNA reads TGCGCCAGCAGCTATAACAATGAGCAGTTCTTC. Based on the CDR3 plus reference TRBV5-1 and TRBJ2-1, the full variable domain is KAGVTQTPRYLIKTRGQQVTLSCSPISGHRSVSWYQQTPGQGLQFLFEYFSETQRNKGNFPGRFSGRQFSNSRSEMNVSTLELGDSALYLCASSYNNEQFFGPGTRLTVL.

This clonotype was counted between two and nine times. The chain uses TRBV6-1 and TRBJ2-3, with D hard to call. The CDR3 extends over 14 amino acids. CDR1 MNHNS and CDR2 SASEGT come from the germline V gene. Deletions cut 8 bases from V and 1 base from J, with 13 bases between. The CDR3 DNA reads TGTGCCAGCTGTCCTACTCCTCGCACAGATACGCAGTATTTT. This gives the protein CASCPTPRTDTQYF.

This clonotype was observed a handful of times. The chain is built from TRBV20-1 and TRBJ2-7; 8 bases agree with TRBD2. The germline CDR1 and CDR2 sequences are DFQATT and SNEGSKA (reference sequence). This CDR3 is 16 amino acids long. V was clipped by 0 bases and J by 3 bases; unmatched bases: 10. The CDR3 DNA reads TGCAGTGCTAGAGATATCAGCGGGAGCAGGAACTACGAGCAGTACTTC. Amino acids: CSARDISGSRNYEQYF.